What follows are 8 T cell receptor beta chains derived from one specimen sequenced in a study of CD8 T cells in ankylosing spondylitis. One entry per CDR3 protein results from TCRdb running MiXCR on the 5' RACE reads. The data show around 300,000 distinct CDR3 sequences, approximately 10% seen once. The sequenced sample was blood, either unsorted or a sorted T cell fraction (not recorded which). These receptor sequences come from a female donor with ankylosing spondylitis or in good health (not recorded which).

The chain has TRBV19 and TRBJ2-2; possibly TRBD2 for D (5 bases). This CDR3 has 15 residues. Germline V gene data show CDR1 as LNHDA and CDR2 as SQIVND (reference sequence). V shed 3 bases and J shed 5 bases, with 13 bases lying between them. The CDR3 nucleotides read TGTGCCAGTAGTATCCGGGAACTTATTACCGGGGAGCTGTTTTTT. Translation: CASSIRELITGELFF.

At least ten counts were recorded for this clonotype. CDR3 loop: CSARSLADYNEQFF. DNA for the CDR3: TGCAGTGCTAGAAGTCTAGCGGATTACAATGAGCAGTTCTTC. The chain uses TRBV20-1 and TRBJ2-1; 7 bases are a match to TRBD2. CDR3 length equals 14 residues. The germline V gene encodes CDR1 DFQATT and CDR2 SNEGSKA (reference sequence). V dropped 2 bases and J dropped 4; count of bases not matched to a gene: 5.

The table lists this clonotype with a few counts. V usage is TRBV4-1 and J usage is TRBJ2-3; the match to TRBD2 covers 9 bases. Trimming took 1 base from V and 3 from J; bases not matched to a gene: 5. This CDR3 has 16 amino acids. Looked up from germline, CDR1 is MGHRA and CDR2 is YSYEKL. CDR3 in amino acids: CASSQGLGLATDTQYF. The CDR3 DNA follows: TGCGCCAGCAGCCAAGGGTTAGGACTAGCGACAGATACGCAGTATTTT.

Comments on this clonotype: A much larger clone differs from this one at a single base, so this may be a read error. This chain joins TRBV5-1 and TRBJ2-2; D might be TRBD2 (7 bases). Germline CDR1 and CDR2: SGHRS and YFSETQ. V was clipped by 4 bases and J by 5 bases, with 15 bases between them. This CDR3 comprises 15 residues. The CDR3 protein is CASSPRGPSTGELFF. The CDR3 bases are TGCGCCAGCAGCCCGCGGGGGCCCTCGACCGGGGAGCTGTTTTTT. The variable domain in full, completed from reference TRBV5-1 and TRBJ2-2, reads KAGVTQTPRYLIKTRGQQVTLSCSPISGHRSVSWYQQTPGQGLQFLFEYFSETQRNKGNFPGRFSGRQFSNSRSEMNVSTLELGDSALYLCASSPRGPSTGELFFGEGSRLTVL.

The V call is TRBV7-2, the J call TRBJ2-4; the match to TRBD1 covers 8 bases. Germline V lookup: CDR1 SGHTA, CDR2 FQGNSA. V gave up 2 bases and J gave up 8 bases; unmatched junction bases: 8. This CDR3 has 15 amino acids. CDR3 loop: CASSLFQGARDIQYF. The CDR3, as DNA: TGTGCCAGCAGCTTATTTCAGGGGGCGCGGGACATTCAGTACTTC.

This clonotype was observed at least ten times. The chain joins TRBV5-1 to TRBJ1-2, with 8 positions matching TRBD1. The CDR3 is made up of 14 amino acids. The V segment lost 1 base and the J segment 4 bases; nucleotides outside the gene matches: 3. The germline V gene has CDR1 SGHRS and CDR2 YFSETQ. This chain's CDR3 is CASSLRGQVYGYTF. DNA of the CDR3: TGCGCCAGCAGCTTGAGGGGACAGGTCTATGGCTACACCTTC.

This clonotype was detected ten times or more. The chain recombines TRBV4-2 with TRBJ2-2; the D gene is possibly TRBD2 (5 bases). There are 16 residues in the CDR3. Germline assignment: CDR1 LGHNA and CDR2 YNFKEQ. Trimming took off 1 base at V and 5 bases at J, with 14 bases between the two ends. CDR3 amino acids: CASSQGGVVGTGELFF. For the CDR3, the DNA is TGTGCCAGCAGCCAAGGGGGAGTGGTAGGGACCGGGGAGCTGTTTTTT.

The CDR3, as DNA: TGTGCCAGTACTGTCGTCTGGCAGGCGAAGGATGGCTACACCTTC. It yields the protein CASTVVWQAKDGYTF. The chain employs TRBV19 and TRBJ1-2; D is ambiguous. The germline V gene has CDR1 LNHDA and CDR2 SQIVND (reference sequence). V was cut by 7 bases and J by 6 bases, with 21 bases left in between. The CDR3 spans 15 residues.